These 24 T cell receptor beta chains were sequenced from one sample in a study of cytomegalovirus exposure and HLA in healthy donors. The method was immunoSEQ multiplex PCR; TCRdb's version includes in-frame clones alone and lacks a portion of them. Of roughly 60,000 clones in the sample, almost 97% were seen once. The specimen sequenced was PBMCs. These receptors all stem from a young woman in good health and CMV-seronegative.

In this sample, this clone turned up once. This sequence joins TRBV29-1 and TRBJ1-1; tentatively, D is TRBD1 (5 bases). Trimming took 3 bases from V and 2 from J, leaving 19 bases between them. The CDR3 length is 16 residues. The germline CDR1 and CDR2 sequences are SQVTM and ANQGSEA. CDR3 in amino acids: CSVDPLGETGNTEAFF. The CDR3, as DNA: TGCAGCGTTGACCCCCTGGGTGAAACAGGAAACACTGAAGCTTTCTTT. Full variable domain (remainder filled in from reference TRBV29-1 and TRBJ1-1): SAVISQKPSRDICQRGTSLTIQCQVDSQVTMMFWYRQQPGQSLTLIATANQGSEATYESGFVIDKFPISRPNLTFSTLTVSNMSPEDSSIYLCSVDPLGETGNTEAFFGQGTRLTVV.

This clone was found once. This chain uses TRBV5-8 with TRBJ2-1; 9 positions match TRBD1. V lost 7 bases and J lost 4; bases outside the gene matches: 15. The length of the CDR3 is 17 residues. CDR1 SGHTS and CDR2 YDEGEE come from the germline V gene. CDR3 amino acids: CASRAETGGRGYNEQFF. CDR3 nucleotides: TGTGCCAGCCGGGCGGAGACAGGGGGAAGGGGGTACAATGAGCAGTTCTTC.

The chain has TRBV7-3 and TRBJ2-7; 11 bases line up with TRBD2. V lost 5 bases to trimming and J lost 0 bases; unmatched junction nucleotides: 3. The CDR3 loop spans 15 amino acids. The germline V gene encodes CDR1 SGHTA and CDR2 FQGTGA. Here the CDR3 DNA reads TGTGCCAGCAGCCTAGCGGGAGGAGCCTCCTACGAGCAGTACTTC. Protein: CASSLAGGASYEQYF.

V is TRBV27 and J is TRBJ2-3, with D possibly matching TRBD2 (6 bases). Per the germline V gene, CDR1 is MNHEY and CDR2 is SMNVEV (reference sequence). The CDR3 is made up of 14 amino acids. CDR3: CDDAPGLPTDTQYF. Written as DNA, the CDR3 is TGTGACGATGCCCCGGGACTCCCCACAGATACGCAGTATTTT.

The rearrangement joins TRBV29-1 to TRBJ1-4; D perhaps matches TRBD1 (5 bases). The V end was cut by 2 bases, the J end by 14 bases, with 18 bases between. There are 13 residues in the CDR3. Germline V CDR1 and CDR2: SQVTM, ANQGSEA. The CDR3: CSVEQGLGWGLFF. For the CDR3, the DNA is TGCAGCGTTGAACAGGGACTGGGATGGGGTCTGTTTTTT.

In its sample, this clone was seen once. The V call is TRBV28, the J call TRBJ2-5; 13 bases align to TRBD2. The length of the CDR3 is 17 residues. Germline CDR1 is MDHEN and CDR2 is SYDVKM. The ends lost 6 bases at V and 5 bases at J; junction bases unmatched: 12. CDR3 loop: CASRRTRTSGSSETQYF. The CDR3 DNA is TGTGCCAGCAGACGGACCCGGACTAGCGGGAGTTCGGAGACCCAGTACTTC.

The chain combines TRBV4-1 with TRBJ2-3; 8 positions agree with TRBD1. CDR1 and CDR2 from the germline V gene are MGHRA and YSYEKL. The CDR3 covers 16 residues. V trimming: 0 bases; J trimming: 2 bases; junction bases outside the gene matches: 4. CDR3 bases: TGCGCCAGCAGCCAAGATGGGGGACAGGACACAGATACGCAGTATTTT. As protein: CASSQDGGQDTDTQYF.

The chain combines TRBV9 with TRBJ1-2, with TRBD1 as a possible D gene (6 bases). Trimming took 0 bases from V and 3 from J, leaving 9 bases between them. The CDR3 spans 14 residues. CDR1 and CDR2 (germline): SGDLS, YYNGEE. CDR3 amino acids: CASSVDPGDYGYTF. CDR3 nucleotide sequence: TGTGCCAGCAGCGTAGATCCAGGGGACTATGGCTACACCTTC.

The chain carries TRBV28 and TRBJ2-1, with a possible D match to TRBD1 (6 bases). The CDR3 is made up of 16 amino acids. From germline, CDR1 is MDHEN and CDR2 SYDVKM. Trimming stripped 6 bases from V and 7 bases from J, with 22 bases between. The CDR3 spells CASSPIRDMTVNEQFF. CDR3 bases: TGTGCCAGCAGCCCAATCCGGGACATGACAGTTAATGAGCAGTTCTTC. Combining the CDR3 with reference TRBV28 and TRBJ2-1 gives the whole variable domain DVKVTQSSRYLVKRTGEKVFLECVQDMDHENMFWYRQDPGLGLRLIYFSYDVKMKEKGDIPEGYSVSREKKERFSLILESASTNQTSMYLCASSPIRDMTVNEQFFGPGTRLTVL.

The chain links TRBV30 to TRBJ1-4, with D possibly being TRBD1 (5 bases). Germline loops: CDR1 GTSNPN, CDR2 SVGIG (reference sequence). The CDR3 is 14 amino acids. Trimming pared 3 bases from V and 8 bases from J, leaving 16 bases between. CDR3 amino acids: CAWSLGQAFEKLFF. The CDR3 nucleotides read TGTGCCTGGAGCCTGGGGCAAGCCTTCGAAAAACTGTTTTTT.

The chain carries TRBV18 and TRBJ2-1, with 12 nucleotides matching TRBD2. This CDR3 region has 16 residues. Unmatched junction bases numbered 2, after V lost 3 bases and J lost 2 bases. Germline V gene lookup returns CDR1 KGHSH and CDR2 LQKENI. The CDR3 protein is CASSPTSGGPYNEQFF. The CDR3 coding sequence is TGTGCCAGCTCACCGACTAGCGGGGGCCCCTACAATGAGCAGTTCTTC.

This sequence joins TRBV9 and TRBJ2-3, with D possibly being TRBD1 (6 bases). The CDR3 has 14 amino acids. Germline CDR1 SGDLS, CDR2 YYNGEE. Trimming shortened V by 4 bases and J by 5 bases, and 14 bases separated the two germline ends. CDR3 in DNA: TGTGCCAGCAGCCAAGTTGTAGGGGGAGATACGCAGTATTTT. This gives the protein CASSQVVGGDTQYF.

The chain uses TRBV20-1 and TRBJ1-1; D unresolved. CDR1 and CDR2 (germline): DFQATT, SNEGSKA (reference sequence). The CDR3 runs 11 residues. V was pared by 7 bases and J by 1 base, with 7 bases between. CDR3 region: CSGEGNTEAFF. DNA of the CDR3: TGCAGTGGGGAGGGGAACACTGAAGCTTTCTTT.

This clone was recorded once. The CDR3 bases are TGTGCCAGCAGTGAAGGGGTACTAGCCCGGGTCGGTTACGAGCAGTACTTC. This encodes CASSEGVLARVGYEQYF. The rearrangement uses TRBV6-1 and TRBJ2-7; D might be TRBD2 (6 bases). Germline V CDR1 and CDR2: MNHNS, SASEGT. The CDR3 is 17 amino acids. V was shortened by 1 base and J by 4 bases, with 20 bases between the two germline ends.

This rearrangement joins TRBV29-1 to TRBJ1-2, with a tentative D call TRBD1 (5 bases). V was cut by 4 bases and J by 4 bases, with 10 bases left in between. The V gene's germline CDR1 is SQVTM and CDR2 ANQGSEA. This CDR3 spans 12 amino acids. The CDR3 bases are TGCAGCGTTGGTAGACAGTTCTATGGCTACACCTTC. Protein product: CSVGRQFYGYTF.

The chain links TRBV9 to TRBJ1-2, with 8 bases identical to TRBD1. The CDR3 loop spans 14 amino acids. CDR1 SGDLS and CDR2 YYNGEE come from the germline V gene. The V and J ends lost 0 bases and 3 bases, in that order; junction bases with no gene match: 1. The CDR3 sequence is CASSVEGQDYGYTF. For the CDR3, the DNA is TGTGCCAGCAGCGTAGAGGGACAGGACTATGGCTACACCTTC.

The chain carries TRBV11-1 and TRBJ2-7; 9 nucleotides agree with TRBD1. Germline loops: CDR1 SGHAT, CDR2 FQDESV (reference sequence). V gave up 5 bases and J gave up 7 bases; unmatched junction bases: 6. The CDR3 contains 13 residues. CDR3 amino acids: CASSTGQGLEQYF. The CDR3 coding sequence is TGTGCCAGCAGCACGGGACAGGGCCTGGAGCAGTACTTC.

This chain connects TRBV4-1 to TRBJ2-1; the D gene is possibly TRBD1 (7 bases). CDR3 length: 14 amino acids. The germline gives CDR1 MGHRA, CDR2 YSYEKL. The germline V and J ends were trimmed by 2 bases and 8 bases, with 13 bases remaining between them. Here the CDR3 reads CASSQPGRGDEQFF. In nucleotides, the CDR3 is TGCGCCAGCAGCCAACCGGGCAGGGGGGATGAGCAGTTCTTC.

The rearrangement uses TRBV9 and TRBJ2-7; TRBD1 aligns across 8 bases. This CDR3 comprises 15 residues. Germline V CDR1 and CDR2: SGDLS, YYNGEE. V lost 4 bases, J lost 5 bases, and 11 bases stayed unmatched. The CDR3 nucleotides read TGTGCCAGCAGCCTCCAGGCAGGGGGCAGAGACGAGCAGTACTTC. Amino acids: CASSLQAGGRDEQYF.

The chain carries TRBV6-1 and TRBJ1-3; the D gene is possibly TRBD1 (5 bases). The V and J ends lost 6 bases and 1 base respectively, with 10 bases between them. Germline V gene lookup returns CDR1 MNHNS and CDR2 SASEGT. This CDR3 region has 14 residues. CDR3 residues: CASRPGRSGNTIYF. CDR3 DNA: TGTGCCAGCAGGCCAGGGAGGTCTGGAAACACCATATATTTT.

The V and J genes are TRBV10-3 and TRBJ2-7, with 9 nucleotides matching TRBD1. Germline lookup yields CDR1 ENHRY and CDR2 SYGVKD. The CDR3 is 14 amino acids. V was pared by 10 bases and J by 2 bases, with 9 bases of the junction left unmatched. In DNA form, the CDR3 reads TGTGCCACCAGCAGGGACAGGGACACCTACGAGCAGTACTTC. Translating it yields CATSRDRDTYEQYF.

CDR3 region: CATSRDRRSRDIQYF. CDR3 nucleotides: TGTGCCACCAGCAGAGACCGACGCTCTCGGGACATTCAGTACTTC. The chain carries TRBV15 and TRBJ2-4; D not resolved. Looked up from germline, CDR1 is LNHNV and CDR2 is YYDKDF (reference sequence). The CDR3 loop spans 15 amino acids. Trimming shortened V by 0 bases and J by 8 bases, and 14 bases separated the two germline ends.

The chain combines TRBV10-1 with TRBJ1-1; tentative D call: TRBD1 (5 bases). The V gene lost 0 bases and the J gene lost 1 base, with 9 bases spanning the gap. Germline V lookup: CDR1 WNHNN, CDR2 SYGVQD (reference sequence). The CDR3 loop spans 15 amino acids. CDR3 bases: TGCGCCAGCAGTGAGTCGCGGGGCCCGAACACTGAAGCTTTCTTT. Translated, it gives CASSESRGPNTEAFF.

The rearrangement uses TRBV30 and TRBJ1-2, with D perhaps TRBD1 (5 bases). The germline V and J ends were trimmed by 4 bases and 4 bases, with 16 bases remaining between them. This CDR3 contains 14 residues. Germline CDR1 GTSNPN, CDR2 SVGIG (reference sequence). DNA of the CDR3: TGTGCCTGGAATCGGGGGTCGAGCGTCTATGGCTACACCTTC. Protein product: CAWNRGSSVYGYTF.